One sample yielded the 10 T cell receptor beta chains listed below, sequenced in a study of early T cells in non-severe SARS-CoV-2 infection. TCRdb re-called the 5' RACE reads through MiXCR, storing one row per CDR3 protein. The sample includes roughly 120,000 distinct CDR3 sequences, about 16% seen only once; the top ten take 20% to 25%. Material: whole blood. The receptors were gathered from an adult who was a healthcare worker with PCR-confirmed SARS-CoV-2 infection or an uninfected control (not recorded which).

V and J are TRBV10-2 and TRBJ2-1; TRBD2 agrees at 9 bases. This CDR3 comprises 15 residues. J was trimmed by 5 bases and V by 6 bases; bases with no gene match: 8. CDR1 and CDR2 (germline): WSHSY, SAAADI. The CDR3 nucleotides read TGCGCCAGCAGGGAAGCGGGGGGCGACAACAATGAGCAGTTCTTC. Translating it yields CASREAGGDNNEQFF.

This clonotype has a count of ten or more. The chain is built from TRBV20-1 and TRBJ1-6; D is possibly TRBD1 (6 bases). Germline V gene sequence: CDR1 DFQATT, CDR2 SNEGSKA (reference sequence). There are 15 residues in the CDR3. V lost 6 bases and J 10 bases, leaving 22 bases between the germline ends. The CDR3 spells CSAKDIGGAGSPLHF. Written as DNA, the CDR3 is TGCAGTGCCAAAGACATTGGGGGCGCGGGGTCACCCCTCCACTTT.

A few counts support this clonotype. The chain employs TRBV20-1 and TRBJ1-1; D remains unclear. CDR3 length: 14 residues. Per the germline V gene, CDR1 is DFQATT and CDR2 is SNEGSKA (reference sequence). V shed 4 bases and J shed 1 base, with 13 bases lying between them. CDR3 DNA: TGCAGTGCTATGGAAACTAGCGCGAACACTGAAGCTTTCTTT. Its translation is CSAMETSANTEAFF.

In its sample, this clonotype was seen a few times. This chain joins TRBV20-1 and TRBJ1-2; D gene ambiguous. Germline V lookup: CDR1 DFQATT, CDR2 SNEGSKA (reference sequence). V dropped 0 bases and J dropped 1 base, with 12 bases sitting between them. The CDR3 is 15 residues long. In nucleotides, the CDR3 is TGCAGTGCTAGAGATCTCGCGGGAATTAACTATGGCTACACCTTC. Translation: CSARDLAGINYGYTF.

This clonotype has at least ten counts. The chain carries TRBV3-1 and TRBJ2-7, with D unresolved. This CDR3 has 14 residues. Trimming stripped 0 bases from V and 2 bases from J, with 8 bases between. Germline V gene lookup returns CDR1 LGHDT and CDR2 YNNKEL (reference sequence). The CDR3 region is CASSQDLTPYEQYF. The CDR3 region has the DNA TGTGCCAGCAGCCAAGATCTCACCCCCTACGAGCAGTACTTC.

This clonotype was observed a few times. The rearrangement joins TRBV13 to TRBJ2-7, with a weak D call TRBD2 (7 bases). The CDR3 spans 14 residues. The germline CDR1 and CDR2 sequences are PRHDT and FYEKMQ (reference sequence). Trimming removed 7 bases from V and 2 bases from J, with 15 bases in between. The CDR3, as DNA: TGTGCCAGCACCCGGGGGGCCAGTCCCTACGAGCAGTACTTC. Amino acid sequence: CASTRGASPYEQYF. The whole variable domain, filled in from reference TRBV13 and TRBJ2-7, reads AAGVIQSPRHLIKEKRETATLKCYPIPRHDTVYWYQQGPGQDPQFLISFYEKMQSDKGSIPDRFSAQQFSDYHSELNMSSLELGDSALYFCASTRGASPYEQYFGPGTRLTVT.

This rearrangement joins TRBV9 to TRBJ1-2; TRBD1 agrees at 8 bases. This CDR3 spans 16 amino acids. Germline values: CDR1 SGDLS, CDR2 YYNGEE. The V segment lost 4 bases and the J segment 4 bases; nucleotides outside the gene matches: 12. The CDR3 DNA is TGTGCCAGCAGCCCCCGAATCTTTACAGGGGGCTATGGCTACACCTTC. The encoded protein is CASSPRIFTGGYGYTF.

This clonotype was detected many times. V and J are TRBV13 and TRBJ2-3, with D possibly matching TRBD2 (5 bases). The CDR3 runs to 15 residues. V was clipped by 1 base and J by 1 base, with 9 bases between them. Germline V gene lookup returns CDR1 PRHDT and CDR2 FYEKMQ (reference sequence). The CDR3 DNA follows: TGTGCCAGCAGCTTAGCGGCGGGCGGCACAGATACGCAGTATTTT. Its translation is CASSLAAGGTDTQYF.

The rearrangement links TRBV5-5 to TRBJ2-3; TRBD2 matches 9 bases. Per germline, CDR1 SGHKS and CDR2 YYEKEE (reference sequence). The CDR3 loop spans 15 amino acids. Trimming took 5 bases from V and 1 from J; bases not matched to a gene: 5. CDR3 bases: TGTGCCAGCAGGCTACAGCGGGGGGGCACAGATACGCAGTATTTT. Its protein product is CASRLQRGGTDTQYF.

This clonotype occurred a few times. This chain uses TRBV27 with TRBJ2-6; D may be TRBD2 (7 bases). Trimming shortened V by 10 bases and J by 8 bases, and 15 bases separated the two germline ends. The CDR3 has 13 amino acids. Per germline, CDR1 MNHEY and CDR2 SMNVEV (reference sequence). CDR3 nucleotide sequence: TGTGCCACCTCAAGGGGGGGGTCCAACGTCCTGACTTTC. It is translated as CATSRGGSNVLTF.